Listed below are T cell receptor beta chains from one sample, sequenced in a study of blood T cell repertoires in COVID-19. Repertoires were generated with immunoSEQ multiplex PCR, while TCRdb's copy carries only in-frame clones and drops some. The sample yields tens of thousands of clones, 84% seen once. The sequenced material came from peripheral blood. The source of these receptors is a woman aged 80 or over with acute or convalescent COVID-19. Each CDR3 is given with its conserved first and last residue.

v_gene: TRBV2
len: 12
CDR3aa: CASTTRDYEQYF

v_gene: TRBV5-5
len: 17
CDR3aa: CASSFRILDRGLEKLFF

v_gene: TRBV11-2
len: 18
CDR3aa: CASSLRGPRGVVSETQYF

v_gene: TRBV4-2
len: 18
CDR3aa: CASSQEPGAGKTYNEQFF

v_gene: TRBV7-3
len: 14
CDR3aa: CASSPSLQSYGYTF

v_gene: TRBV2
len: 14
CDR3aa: CASSRVAGGGEQFF

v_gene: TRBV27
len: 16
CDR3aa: CASSLFAGIKADTQYF

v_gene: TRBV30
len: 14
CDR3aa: CAWSPTGGGDGYTF

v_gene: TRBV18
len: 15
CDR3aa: CASSSFWQPSREAFF

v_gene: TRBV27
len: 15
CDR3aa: CASSLRTSSYNEQFF

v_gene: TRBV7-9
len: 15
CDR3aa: CASSQNGRSSQPQHF

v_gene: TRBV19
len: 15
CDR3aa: CASSRGAGTADTQYF

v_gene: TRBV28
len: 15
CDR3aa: CASRPSYPNTGELFF